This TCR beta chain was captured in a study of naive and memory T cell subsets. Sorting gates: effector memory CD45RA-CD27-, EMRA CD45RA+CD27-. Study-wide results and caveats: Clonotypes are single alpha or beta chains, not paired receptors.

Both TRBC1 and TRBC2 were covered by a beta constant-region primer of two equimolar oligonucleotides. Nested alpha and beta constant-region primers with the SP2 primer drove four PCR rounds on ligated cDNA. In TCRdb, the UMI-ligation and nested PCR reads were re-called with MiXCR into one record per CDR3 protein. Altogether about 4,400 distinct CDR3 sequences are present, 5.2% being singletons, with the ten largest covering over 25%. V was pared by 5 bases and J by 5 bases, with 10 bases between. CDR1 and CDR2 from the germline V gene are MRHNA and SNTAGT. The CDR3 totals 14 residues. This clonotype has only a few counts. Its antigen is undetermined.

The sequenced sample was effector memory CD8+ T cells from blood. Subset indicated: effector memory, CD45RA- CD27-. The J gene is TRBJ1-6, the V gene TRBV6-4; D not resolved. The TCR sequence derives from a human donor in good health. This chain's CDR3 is CASSPDGHNSPLHF. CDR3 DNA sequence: TGTGCCAGCAGTCCCGACGGACATAATTCACCCCTCCACTTT.